The clone carrying this T cell receptor beta chain was observed a handful of times. What it binds is unknown. The sample comes from a study of blood T cells in healthy people across ages. Broader study findings: One million T cells yielded diversity estimates that were considered underestimates. The donors' CMV status was not determined, possibly confounding changes in expanded clonotypes.

Germline lookup yields CDR1 LGHNA and CDR2 YSLEER. V lost 0 bases to trimming and J lost 4 bases, with 11 bases between them. The CDR3 extends over 15 amino acids. Next came a second PCR, run for roughly 6 to 11 cycles, which used a sample-barcoded 5' primer along with a J-beta primer mix. One entry per CDR3 protein results from TCRdb running MiXCR on the 5' RACE reads. The table records a few hundred thousand distinct CDR3 sequences, approximately 47% of them present only once. PBMCs, at least 6 million per sample, were isolated. The sample consisted of blood. This clonotype originated in a man between 60 and 70 years old in good health. The chain uses TRBV4-3 and TRBJ2-3, with D perhaps TRBD1 (5 bases). The CDR3 is CASSQDRVSSDTQYF. The CDR3 bases are TGCGCCAGCAGCCAAGACAGGGTATCCTCAGATACGCAGTATTTT.